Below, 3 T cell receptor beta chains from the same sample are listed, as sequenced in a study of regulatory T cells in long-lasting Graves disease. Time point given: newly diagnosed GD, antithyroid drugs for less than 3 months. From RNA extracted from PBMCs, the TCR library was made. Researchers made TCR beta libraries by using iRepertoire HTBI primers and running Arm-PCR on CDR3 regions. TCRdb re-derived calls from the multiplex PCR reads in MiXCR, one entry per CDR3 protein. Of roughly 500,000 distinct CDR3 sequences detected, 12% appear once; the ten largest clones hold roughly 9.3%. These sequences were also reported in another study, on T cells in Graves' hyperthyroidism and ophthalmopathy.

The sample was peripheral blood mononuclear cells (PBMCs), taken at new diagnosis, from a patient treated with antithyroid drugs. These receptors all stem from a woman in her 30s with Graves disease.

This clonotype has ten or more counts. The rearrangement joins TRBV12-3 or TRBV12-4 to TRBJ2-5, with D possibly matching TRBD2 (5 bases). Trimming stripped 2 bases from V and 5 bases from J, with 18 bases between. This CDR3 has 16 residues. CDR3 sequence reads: CASSLILAGARETQYF. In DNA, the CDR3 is TGTGCCAGCAGTTTAATCCTAGCCGGAGCTAGGGAGACCCAGTACTTC.

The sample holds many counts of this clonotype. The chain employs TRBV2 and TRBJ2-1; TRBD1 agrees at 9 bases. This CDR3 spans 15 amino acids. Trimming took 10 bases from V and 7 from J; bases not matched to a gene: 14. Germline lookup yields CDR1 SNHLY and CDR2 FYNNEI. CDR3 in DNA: TGTGCCAACACAGTGTACAGGGGGCGAAGGAATGAGCAGTTCTTC. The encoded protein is CANTVYRGRRNEQFF.

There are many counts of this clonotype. The CDR3 loop is CASSAPTSGRPDTQYF. Here the CDR3 DNA reads TGCGCCAGCAGCGCCCCAACTAGCGGGAGGCCAGATACGCAGTATTTT. The chain recombines TRBV4-1 with TRBJ2-3; TRBD2 matches 12 bases. V shed 5 bases, J shed 4 bases, and the junction held 7 bases outside the gene matches. The CDR3 is made up of 16 amino acids. Germline loops: CDR1 MGHRA, CDR2 YSYEKL.